This entry lists 15 T cell receptor beta chains sequenced from one sample in a study of blood T cell repertoires in COVID-19. Sequencing was performed with immunoSEQ multiplex PCR; in TCRdb, only in-frame clones are kept and a portion is missing. The data show roughly 280,000 clones, with approximately 88% seen just once and under 2.5% held by the top ten. Material: peripheral blood. These receptors came from a man aged 50 to 60 with acute or convalescent COVID-19.

The V and J genes are TRBV18 and TRBJ1-1; possible D gene TRBD1, 5 bases. Germline CDR1 KGHSH, CDR2 LQKENI. V was cut by 3 bases and J by 6 bases, with 14 bases left in between. There are 14 residues in the CDR3. This chain's CDR3 is CASSPTRVAPEAFF. The CDR3, as DNA: TGTGCCAGCTCACCTACCAGGGTGGCGCCTGAAGCTTTCTTT.

The chain employs TRBV9 and TRBJ1-6; TRBD1 aligns across 8 bases. The CDR3 sequence is 14 residues long. CDR1 SGDLS and CDR2 YYNGEE come from the germline V gene. After removal of 4 bases from V and 13 bases from J, the junction contained 10 bases not matched to a gene. In DNA, the CDR3 is TGTGCCAGCAGCCTGACAGGGGAGGTGGGCCCCCTCCACTTT. It is translated as CASSLTGEVGPLHF. Supplemented by reference TRBV9 and TRBJ1-6, the full variable domain reads DSGVTQTPKHLITATGQRVTLRCSPRSGDLSVYWYQQSLDQGLQFLIQYYNGEERAKGNILERFSAQQFPDLHSELNLSSLELGDSALYFCASSLTGEVGPLHFGNGTRLTVT.

The chain has TRBV6-5 and TRBJ2-3; D remains unclear. The CDR3 consists of 15 residues. Trimming took 10 bases from V and 0 from J, leaving 17 bases between them. Per germline, CDR1 MNHEY and CDR2 SVGAGI. The CDR3 sequence is CATSDRVSSTDTQYF. CDR3 in DNA: TGTGCCACCTCTGACCGGGTTTCTAGCACAGATACGCAGTATTTT.

This chain joins TRBV7-9 and TRBJ1-1, with D unclear. Trimming shortened V by 3 bases and J by 1 base, and 6 bases separated the two germline ends. The CDR3 consists of 13 residues. From germline, CDR1 is SEHNR and CDR2 FQNEAQ (reference sequence). This chain's CDR3 is CASSFAGNTEAFF. CDR3 nucleotides: TGTGCCAGCAGCTTCGCAGGGAACACTGAAGCTTTCTTT.

This chain links TRBV3-1 (or the pseudogene TRBV3-2) with TRBJ1-2; unclear D gene. The germline gives CDR1 LGHDT, CDR2 YNNKEL (reference sequence). The V gene lost 0 bases and the J gene lost 7 bases, with 15 bases spanning the gap. This CDR3 contains 15 residues. The CDR3 region has the DNA TGTGCCAGCAGCCAAGATCTCCCCCAAGTCAGTGGCTACACCTTC. This codes for CASSQDLPQVSGYTF.

The rearrangement uses TRBV12-3 or TRBV12-4 and TRBJ2-1; tentative D call: TRBD1 (6 bases). This CDR3 region has 13 residues. V was trimmed by 1 base and J by 15 bases, leaving 16 bases between them. The CDR3 bases are TGTGCCAGCAGTTTAGTCGAGGGGGTAGCACCGTTCTTC. It translates to CASSLVEGVAPFF.

J is TRBJ2-7 and V is TRBV7-9; D possibly corresponds to TRBD2 (5 bases). The CDR3 totals 12 residues. V shed 5 bases and J shed 12 bases, with 17 bases lying between them. Per the germline V gene, CDR1 is SEHNR and CDR2 is FQNEAQ (reference sequence). CDR3 sequence: CASSKPGLLLYF. The CDR3 DNA is TGTGCCAGCAGCAAACCAGGACTCCTCTTGTACTTC.

On this clone itself: This same CDR3 is encoded by further DNA sequences in the sample. The chain combines TRBV2 with TRBJ2-7; 9 bases map to TRBD1. Per the germline V gene, CDR1 is SNHLY and CDR2 is FYNNEI. The V segment lost 6 bases and the J segment 4 bases; nucleotides outside the gene matches: 7. CDR3 length equals 14 residues. CDR3 residues: CASSPGQGGYEQYF. CDR3 nucleotide sequence: TGTGCCAGCAGCCCGGGACAGGGTGGATACGAGCAGTACTTC.

The V gene is TRBV4-1, the J gene TRBJ2-2; 8 nucleotides match TRBD1. The ends lost 4 bases at V and 4 bases at J; junction bases unmatched: 5. Germline CDR1 MGHRA, CDR2 YSYEKL. The CDR3 consists of 15 residues. CDR3 protein: CASSPTGVGTGELFF. The CDR3 nucleotides read TGCGCCAGCAGCCCGACAGGGGTCGGCACCGGGGAGCTGTTTTTT.

The chain uses TRBV30 and TRBJ1-1; 8 nucleotides align to TRBD1. This CDR3 is 14 amino acids long. V was pared by 1 base and J by 4 bases, with 5 bases of the junction left unmatched. Germline CDR1 GTSNPN, CDR2 SVGIG (reference sequence). The CDR3 DNA sequence: TGTGCCTGGAGTGATAACAGGGGGATCACTGAAGCTTTCTTT. This translates into CAWSDNRGITEAFF. The whole variable domain, remainder taken from reference TRBV30 and TRBJ1-1, is SQTIHQWPATLVQPVGSPLSLECTVEGTSNPNLYWYRQAAGRGLQLLFYSVGIGQISSEVPQNLSASRPQDRQFILSSKKLLLSDSGFYLCAWSDNRGITEAFFGQGTRLTVV.

A few counts support this clone. The CDR3 region is CASTGQGYTEAFF. The CDR3 DNA reads TGTGCCAGCACGGGACAGGGGTACACTGAAGCTTTCTTT. The chain has TRBV2 and TRBJ1-1; 10 positions match TRBD1. Germline trimming cut 7 bases from V and 3 bases from J; bases unmatched to any gene: 2. CDR3 length equals 13 residues. Germline CDR1 and CDR2: SNHLY and FYNNEI.

The chain employs TRBV4-1 and TRBJ2-1; 11 bases align to TRBD2. The CDR3 has 18 amino acids. V trimming: 3 bases; J trimming: 10 bases; junction bases outside the gene matches: 17. CDR1 and CDR2 (germline): MGHRA, YSYEKL. This chain's CDR3 is CASSQGPLASGGREEQFF. The CDR3, as DNA: TGCGCCAGCAGCCAGGGGCCCCTGGCTAGCGGGGGGCGGGAGGAGCAGTTCTTC.

The chain joins TRBV7-6 to TRBJ2-3; D remains unclear. Germline-derived CDR1 and CDR2 are SGHVS and FNYEAQ. Trimming pared 5 bases from V and 1 base from J, leaving 16 bases between. The CDR3 sequence is 16 residues long. The CDR3 protein is CASSPIPGNGTDTQYF. CDR3 sequence (DNA): TGTGCCAGCAGCCCTATTCCAGGCAACGGCACAGATACGCAGTATTTT. The variable domain in full, with the rest retrieved from reference TRBV7-6 and TRBJ2-3, is GAGVSQSPRYKVTKRGQDVALRCDPISGHVSLYWYRQALGQGPEFLTYFNYEAQQDKSGLPNDRFSAERPEGSISTLTIQRTEQRDSAMYRCASSPIPGNGTDTQYFGPGTRLTVL.

The chain uses TRBV7-3 and TRBJ2-5; 11 bases line up with TRBD2. CDR1 and CDR2 (germline): SGHTA, FQGTGA. This CDR3 has 16 amino acids. V lost 5 bases to trimming and J lost 2 bases; unmatched junction nucleotides: 7. The CDR3 nucleotides read TGTGCCAGCAGCCATGGGACTAGCGGAAGTCAAGAGACCCAGTACTTC. This translates into CASSHGTSGSQETQYF.

The genes are TRBV19 and TRBJ2-1; D gene unclear. The germline V gene has CDR1 LNHDA and CDR2 SQIVND (reference sequence). The CDR3 spans 13 residues. Trimming stripped 9 bases from V and 1 base from J, with 10 bases between. DNA for the CDR3: TGTGCCAGCCTGGTCGGTTCCTACAATGAGCAGTTCTTC. Amino acid sequence: CASLVGSYNEQFF.